This T cell receptor (beta chain) stems from a study of blood T cell repertoires in COVID-19. As for the study in general: Samples of COVID-19 (acute and convalescent) were obtained from the United States, Italy and Spain.

Profiled with immunoSEQ multiplex PCR; TCRdb holds only in-frame clones, not every one. Of over 130,000 clones in the sample, around 81% were seen once. The CDR3 covers 15 residues. Germline assignment: CDR1 SGHAT and CDR2 FQNNGV. J gave up 2 bases and V 5 bases, and 5 bases lay outside the gene matches. This TCR was recovered from a woman in her fifties or sixties with acute or convalescent COVID-19. The specimen sequenced was peripheral blood. This rearrangement joins TRBV11-2 to TRBJ2-1, with 8 bases lining up with TRBD2. CDR3 residues: CASSPATSAYNEQFF. CDR3 bases: TGTGCCAGCAGCCCTGCGACTAGCGCCTACAATGAGCAGTTCTTC.